A single sample gave rise to the 3 T cell receptor beta chains below, sequenced in a study of shared clonotypes between healthy human individuals. Profiling relied on immunoSEQ multiplex PCR, and the TCRdb table lists in-frame clones only, not all of them. The data show over 2 million clones, with about 95% seen just once and 0.1% to 0.15% held by the top ten. The sequenced sample consisted of naive CD4+ T cells sorted from blood. Subset indicated: CD45RA+ positively selected. These receptors came from a man between 18 and 29 years old in good health.

The CDR3 is CASSVGQQETQYF. The CDR3 nucleotides are TGTGCCAGCAGTGTGGGACAGCAAGAGACCCAGTACTTC. V is TRBV6-1 and J is TRBJ2-5, with 7 nucleotides matching TRBD1. V shed 4 bases and J 2 bases; nucleotides not matched to a gene: 1. This CDR3 spans 13 amino acids. Germline assignment: CDR1 MNHNS and CDR2 SASEGT.

V usage is TRBV5-1 and J usage is TRBJ2-3; the D gene is possibly TRBD1 (6 bases). Germline V CDR1 and CDR2: SGHRS, YFSETQ. V gave up 4 bases and J gave up 5 bases, with 11 bases separating them. The CDR3 runs to 13 residues. CDR3 DNA: TGCGCCAGCAGCCTCTGGGACAAAGATACGCAGTATTTT. Translated: CASSLWDKDTQYF.

The chain recombines TRBV6-5 with TRBJ2-2; D is unresolved. Trimming left V 7 bases short and J 6 bases short, with 9 bases between. This CDR3 is built from 12 residues. From germline, CDR1 is MNHEY and CDR2 SVGAGI. CDR3 loop: CASNRPAGELFF. DNA for the CDR3: TGTGCCAGCAACCGCCCGGCCGGGGAGCTGTTTTTT.